This T cell receptor (beta chain) was sequenced during a study of blood T cell repertoires in COVID-19. Background on the study: The origin of the acute and convalescent COVID-19 samples was the United States, Italy and Spain.

Germline lookup yields CDR1 SGHRS and CDR2 YFSETQ. Losses at the gene ends were 3 bases for V and 8 bases for J; bases not matched to a gene: 5. The CDR3 extends over 14 amino acids. Participants reported their clinical history, and cohort assignment relied on those reports. Cohort 3 recovery required two negative PCRs, clearance, or symptom resolution. Authors' data handling: The assay estimated nucleated cells by amplifying reference gene primers. Data came from immunoSEQ multiplex PCR; TCRdb stores just in-frame clones and leaves some out. From that table come the V and J calls and clone size; the DNA was used to work out D and trimming. The sample holds about 320,000 clones, 89% seen once.

This chain links TRBV5-1 with TRBJ1-2, with 12 nucleotides matching TRBD1. The source is a man aged 55 to 70 who had recovered from COVID-19. What was sequenced was PBMCs or T cells enriched from blood (not recorded which). CDR3 protein: CASSSGQGAAGYTF. The CDR3 nucleotides are TGCGCCAGCAGCTCGGGACAGGGGGCGGCCGGCTACACCTTC.